Shown below are 28 T cell receptor beta chains from a single sample sequenced in a study of Ad26.COV2.S vaccination and SARS-CoV-2 variants. Generated by immunoSEQ multiplex PCR, the TCRdb table keeps only in-frame clones and is missing some. The sample comprises approximately 480,000 clones, around nine tenths of which are singletons, and about 13% rests with the top ten. The treatment was: 15 to 20 received Ad26.COV2.S at low or high dose, single or two shots; 5 received placebo; per-sample allocation not given. Sampling was done on day 63 after the first vaccine or placebo injection. This sample comprised peripheral blood, obtained in a trial of Ad26.COV2.S vaccine versus placebo. The receptors were sampled from a person between 18 and 60 years old who received the Ad26.COV2.S COVID-19 vaccine or a placebo.

The V and J genes are TRBV11-2 and TRBJ2-7; D unclear. Per the germline V gene, CDR1 is SGHAT and CDR2 is FQNNGV. V lost 2 bases and J 0 bases, leaving 8 bases between the germline ends. This CDR3 contains 14 residues. The CDR3 region has the DNA TGTGCCAGCAGCTTACAAGGGAACTCCTACGAGCAGTACTTC. Protein sequence: CASSLQGNSYEQYF.

This rearrangement joins TRBV4-3 to TRBJ2-1, with 10 bases aligning to TRBD2. Trimming removed 3 bases from V and 3 bases from J; junction bases left unmatched: 5. CDR3 size: 16 residues. CDR1 is LGHNA and CDR2 is YSLEER in the germline V gene. The CDR3 sequence: CASSHLAGVVYNEQFF. The DNA of the CDR3 is TGCGCCAGCAGCCACCTAGCGGGAGTCGTCTACAATGAGCAGTTCTTC.

The chain combines TRBV28 with TRBJ2-1; 7 bases agree with TRBD2. The CDR3 is 17 residues long. Per germline, CDR1 MDHEN and CDR2 SYDVKM. The V and J ends lost 6 bases and 3 bases, in that order; junction bases with no gene match: 14. The CDR3 DNA reads as TGTGCCAGCAGCCGTACGACTCGGGGACTACTCTACAATGAGCAGTTCTTC. It is translated as CASSRTTRGLLYNEQFF.

This clone was found a few times. The chain has TRBV5-1 and TRBJ2-7, with a tentative D call TRBD1 (6 bases). Germline assignment: CDR1 SGHRS and CDR2 YFSETQ. Trimming shortened V by 3 bases and J by 0 bases, and 7 bases separated the two germline ends. This CDR3 is built from 13 residues. Here the CDR3 reads CASSWDNSYEQYF. DNA of the CDR3: TGCGCCAGCAGCTGGGACAACTCCTACGAGCAGTACTTC.

The gene calls are TRBV5-6 and TRBJ2-2; a possible D gene is TRBD1 (5 bases). The germline V gene has CDR1 SGHDT and CDR2 YYEEEE. With 2 bases removed from V and 3 bases from J, the gap between germline ends came to 11 bases. This CDR3 comprises 15 residues. This CDR3 is CASSFSLGDTGELFF. The CDR3 DNA sequence: TGTGCCAGCAGCTTTTCATTAGGGGACACCGGGGAGCTGTTTTTT.

A few counts support this clone. This CDR3 is also generated by other DNA sequences in the sample. The rearrangement links TRBV12-3 or TRBV12-4 to TRBJ1-1; 7 bases match TRBD1. The CDR3 has 13 amino acids. V lost 4 bases and J lost 1; bases outside the gene matches: 0. In DNA form, the CDR3 reads TGTGCCAGCAGTTGGGACAGGAACACTGAAGCTTTCTTT. The encoded protein is CASSWDRNTEAFF.

This clone was observed a single time. The rearrangement links TRBV20-1 to TRBJ2-5, with D perhaps TRBD2 (6 bases). This CDR3 is 16 amino acids long. CDR1 and CDR2 (germline): DFQATT, SNEGSKA (reference sequence). V lost 3 bases to trimming and J lost 4 bases, with 21 bases between them. CDR3: CSASATSSARGETQYF. The CDR3 DNA follows: TGCAGTGCTAGTGCGACCTCTAGCGCACGGGGAGAGACCCAGTACTTC.

The chain combines TRBV9 with TRBJ2-3; 9 bases align to TRBD1. CDR3 length: 14 amino acids. With V trimmed by 1 base and J by 5 bases, 2 bases remained unmatched. CDR1 is SGDLS and CDR2 is YYNGEE in the germline V gene. This CDR3 reads CASSVKTGGDTQYF. DNA of the CDR3: TGTGCCAGCAGCGTAAAGACAGGGGGAGATACGCAGTATTTT. The full variable domain, its missing parts supplied by reference TRBV9 and TRBJ2-3, is DSGVTQTPKHLITATGQRVTLRCSPRSGDLSVYWYQQSLDQGLQFLIQYYNGEERAKGNILERFSAQQFPDLHSELNLSSLELGDSALYFCASSVKTGGDTQYFGPGTRLTVL.

This clone has a handful of counts. The V gene is TRBV7-9, the J gene TRBJ2-5; no definite D call. Germline assignment: CDR1 SEHNR and CDR2 FQNEAQ (reference sequence). The CDR3 contains 14 residues. V gave up 5 bases and J gave up 2 bases, with 12 bases separating them. The CDR3 sequence is CASSRYGPQETQYF. Here the CDR3 DNA reads TGTGCCAGCAGCCGATACGGACCACAAGAGACCCAGTACTTC.

V and J are TRBV19 and TRBJ1-6; the D gene is possibly TRBD1 (5 bases). Between the trimmed V and J ends, which lost 5 bases and 8 bases, there was a span of 16 bases. This CDR3 is 15 amino acids long. Germline V gene data show CDR1 as LNHDA and CDR2 as SQIVND (reference sequence). Written as DNA, the CDR3 is TGTGCCAGTAGTGGTGGCAGGGTTGAAGATTCACCCCTCCACTTT. Amino acid sequence: CASSGGRVEDSPLHF.

The rearrangement joins TRBV5-6 to TRBJ2-1; no clear D gene. V was clipped by 0 bases and J by 3 bases, with 22 bases between them. Germline CDR1 is SGHDT and CDR2 is YYEEEE. CDR3 length: 19 amino acids. The CDR3 region is CASSLAFRAYQSGYNEQFF. CDR3 DNA: TGTGCCAGCAGCTTGGCCTTTAGAGCCTACCAATCCGGCTACAATGAGCAGTTCTTC. Together with reference TRBV5-6 and TRBJ2-1, the CDR3 gives the full variable domain: DAGVTQSPTHLIKTRGQQVTLRCSPKSGHDTVSWYQQALGQGPQFIFQYYEEEERQRGNFPDRFSGHQFPNYSSELNVNALLLGDSALYLCASSLAFRAYQSGYNEQFFGPGTRLTVL.

The gene calls are TRBV5-1 and TRBJ1-1; no reliable D call. The CDR3 contains 14 residues. Trimming shortened V by 2 bases and J by 4 bases, and 12 bases separated the two germline ends. CDR1 and CDR2 from the germline V gene are SGHRS and YFSETQ. The CDR3 reads CASSLPGPSTEAFF. The CDR3 coding sequence is TGCGCCAGCAGCTTACCCGGACCGAGCACTGAAGCTTTCTTT.

As concerns this clone: At the DNA level, this CDR3 is encoded by other sequences in the same sample as well. The chain couples TRBV20-1 to TRBJ1-3; D perhaps matches TRBD1 (5 bases). CDR1 and CDR2 (germline): DFQATT, SNEGSKA (reference sequence). CDR3 length: 11 residues. Trimming removed 6 bases at V and 4 bases at J, with 7 bases between. The CDR3 coding sequence is TGCAGTGCCCGACAGGGAAACACCATATATTTT. This sequence encodes CSARQGNTIYF.

V and J are TRBV18 and TRBJ1-3; D is undetermined. The CDR3 has 17 residues. Trimming took off 3 bases at V and 0 bases at J, with 15 bases between the two ends. Germline CDR1 KGHSH, CDR2 LQKENI. This CDR3 is CASSPRPVLTSGNTIYF. The CDR3, as DNA: TGTGCCAGCTCACCCAGGCCAGTCCTCACCTCTGGAAACACCATATATTTT.

The CDR3 loop reads CASSQRPGQVSEAFF. DNA of the CDR3: TGCGCCAGCAGCCAACGACCGGGACAGGTCTCTGAAGCTTTCTTT. The chain employs TRBV4-3 and TRBJ1-1, with TRBD1 matching 8 bases. Germline V gene sequence: CDR1 LGHNA, CDR2 YSLEER. The CDR3 contains 15 residues. Unmatched junction bases numbered 8, after V lost 2 bases and J lost 6 bases.

This clone came up a few times. The J gene is TRBJ2-2, the V gene TRBV9; D remains ambiguous. The ends were cut back, 0 bases at V and 4 bases at J, with 7 bases in the middle. Per the germline V gene, CDR1 is SGDLS and CDR2 is YYNGEE. This CDR3 has 14 residues. The CDR3 spells CASSVVPSTGELFF. CDR3 sequence (DNA): TGTGCCAGCAGCGTAGTTCCAAGCACCGGGGAGCTGTTTTTT.

This chain uses TRBV19 with TRBJ2-1; 11 bases line up with TRBD2. V trimming: 3 bases; J trimming: 6 bases; junction bases outside the gene matches: 4. Per germline, CDR1 LNHDA and CDR2 SQIVND (reference sequence). The CDR3 consists of 15 residues. DNA of the CDR3: TGTGCCAGTAGTATGAGCCTAGCGGGGGGCAATGAGCAGTTCTTC. Translated, it gives CASSMSLAGGNEQFF.

This chain uses TRBV6-2 or TRBV6-3 with TRBJ1-5, with D perhaps matching TRBD1 (5 bases). The CDR3 sequence is 16 residues long. Germline loops: CDR1 MNHEY, CDR2 SVGEGT. Trimming left V 2 bases short and J 1 base short, with 12 bases between. Written as DNA, the CDR3 is TGTGCCAGCAGTTACGTCCCTTGGGGGAGCAATCAGCCCCAGCATTTT. Protein: CASSYVPWGSNQPQHF.

This clone was detected only once. The rearrangement links TRBV27 to TRBJ2-7; D not resolved. V was shortened by 6 bases and J by 2 bases, with 11 bases between the two germline ends. The CDR3 length is 13 residues. Germline CDR1 is MNHEY and CDR2 is SMNVEV (reference sequence). The CDR3 bases are TGTGCCAGCAGACTAACACCGACCTACGAGCAGTACTTC. This sequence encodes CASRLTPTYEQYF.

This clone was observed a single time. The genes are TRBV9 and TRBJ2-3; TRBD2 might be the D (5 bases). Trimming shortened V by 8 bases and J by 5 bases, and 15 bases separated the two germline ends. CDR1 and CDR2 from the germline V gene are SGDLS and YYNGEE. This CDR3 has 13 amino acids. The CDR3 coding sequence is TGTGCCAGTACGAAGAGGGCCGGAGATACGCAGTATTTT. Protein sequence: CASTKRAGDTQYF.

The chain has TRBV28 and TRBJ1-2, with 10 bases aligning to TRBD1. V shed 1 base and J 4 bases; nucleotides not matched to a gene: 9. The CDR3 contains 17 residues. From germline, CDR1 is MDHEN and CDR2 SYDVKM. The CDR3 DNA reads TGTGCCAGCAGTTTATCCCCCACCGGGACAGGGGCCTATGGCTACACCTTC. It is translated as CASSLSPTGTGAYGYTF.

The chain has TRBV5-6 and TRBJ1-4, with TRBD1 matching over 7 bases. With 4 bases clipped from V and 0 bases from J, the junction kept 12 bases outside the gene matches. The germline gives CDR1 SGHDT, CDR2 YYEEEE. The CDR3 has 18 residues. The CDR3 DNA reads as TGTGCCAGCAGCCCACTGGGGGGACAGACTGCAACTAATGAAAAACTGTTTTTT. Translated: CASSPLGGQTATNEKLFF. Filled out from reference TRBV5-6 and TRBJ1-4, the complete variable domain reads DAGVTQSPTHLIKTRGQQVTLRCSPKSGHDTVSWYQQALGQGPQFIFQYYEEEERQRGNFPDRFSGHQFPNYSSELNVNALLLGDSALYLCASSPLGGQTATNEKLFFGSGTQLSVL.

The V gene is TRBV2, the J gene TRBJ2-6; D may correspond to TRBD1 or TRBD2 (6 bases each). The germline gives CDR1 SNHLY, CDR2 FYNNEI. There are 14 residues in the CDR3. Deletions cut 4 bases from V and 4 bases from J, with 8 bases between. The CDR3 DNA reads TGTGCCAGCAGTGCGGGGGCCGGGGCCAACGTCCTGACTTTC. Translated, it gives CASSAGAGANVLTF. The complete variable domain, with remaining parts taken from reference TRBV2 and TRBJ2-6, reads EPEVTQTPSHQVTQMGQEVILRCVPISNHLYFYWYRQILGQKVEFLVSFYNNEISEKSEIFDDQFSVERPDGSNFTLKIRSTKLEDSAMYFCASSAGAGANVLTFGAGSRLTVL.

V usage is TRBV19 and J usage is TRBJ1-2; TRBD1 might be the D (5 bases). The length of the CDR3 is 15 residues. CDR1 LNHDA and CDR2 SQIVND come from the germline V gene (reference sequence). Trimming cost V 4 bases and J 2 bases, with 14 bases left between them. The CDR3 coding sequence is TGTGCCAGTAGTACGGGTCAGGGACTAAACTATGGCTACACCTTC. This sequence encodes CASSTGQGLNYGYTF.

V gene TRBV19 combines with J gene TRBJ1-1; maybe TRBD1 (6 bases). Germline V gene lookup returns CDR1 LNHDA and CDR2 SQIVND (reference sequence). Trimming shortened V by 6 bases and J by 0 bases, and 14 bases separated the two germline ends. The CDR3 is 15 residues long. The CDR3, as DNA: TGTGCCAGTAGCCTGGGGGGCGGAATGAACACTGAAGCTTTCTTT. This sequence encodes CASSLGGGMNTEAFF.

CDR3 DNA sequence: TGTGCCAGCAGCTTGGAACCGGGGAGGGCTGAAGCTTTCTTT. This codes for CASSLEPGRAEAFF. The J gene is TRBJ1-1, the V gene TRBV5-4; D unclear. The CDR3 sequence is 14 residues long. V was pared by 0 bases and J by 6 bases, with 12 bases between. Germline V gene lookup returns CDR1 SGHNT and CDR2 YYREEE (reference sequence).

This chain links TRBV30 with TRBJ1-5; TRBD1 aligns across 8 bases. V dropped 2 bases and J dropped 5; count of bases not matched to a gene: 2. In germline, CDR1 is GTSNPN, CDR2 SVGIG (reference sequence). The CDR3 has 13 residues. The CDR3 sequence is CAWSPDRDQPQHF. The DNA of the CDR3 is TGTGCCTGGAGTCCGGACAGGGATCAGCCCCAGCATTTT.

This rearrangement joins TRBV15 to TRBJ2-1; TRBD1 is a possible D gene (6 bases). Germline CDR1 is LNHNV and CDR2 is YYDKDF (reference sequence). Trimming removed 0 bases from V and 0 bases from J, with 15 bases in between. The length of the CDR3 is 18 residues. The CDR3 DNA reads TGTGCCACCAGCAGAGATTTTGCGACAGGTGTCTCCTACAATGAGCAGTTCTTC. Translation gives CATSRDFATGVSYNEQFF.